The 9 T cell receptor beta chains reported below all come from one sample, sequenced in a study of OX40 agonist ivuxolimab in advanced cancers. The protocol was immunoSEQ multiplex PCR, while the TCRdb copy is restricted to in-frame clones and leaves out a portion. The table has around 92,000 clones, around 92% seen once; the top ten hold 0.2% to 0.3%. The material was CD4+ or CD8+ T cells sorted from blood, obtained in a trial of the OX40 agonist ivuxolimab. The receptors shown here come from an adult with an advanced solid tumor such as melanoma, head and neck, liver or kidney cancer.

The genes are TRBV30 and TRBJ1-4; no clear D gene. Trimming took 0 bases from V and 5 from J, leaving 10 bases between them. This CDR3 contains 14 residues. From germline, CDR1 is GTSNPN and CDR2 SVGIG (reference sequence). DNA of the CDR3: TGTGCCTGGAGTGTAGACCTTTTCAATGAAAAACTGTTTTTT. Residues: CAWSVDLFNEKLFF.

This chain joins TRBV5-1 and TRBJ1-1, with 8 bases that match TRBD1. Trimming took 0 bases from V and 1 from J; bases not matched to a gene: 2. Germline CDR1 is SGHRS and CDR2 is YFSETQ. This CDR3 spans 15 amino acids. The CDR3 sequence is CASSLVGTGNTEAFF. In DNA form, the CDR3 reads TGCGCCAGCAGCTTGGTCGGGACAGGGAACACTGAAGCTTTCTTT.

V and J are TRBV9 and TRBJ2-2; D ambiguous. Germline assignment: CDR1 SGDLS and CDR2 YYNGEE. The CDR3 sequence is 14 residues long. V gave up 0 bases and J gave up 2 bases, with 5 bases separating them. CDR3 coding DNA: TGTGCCAGCAGCGTAGTTATCAACACCGGGGAGCTGTTTTTT. Protein product: CASSVVINTGELFF.

This rearrangement joins TRBV7-3 to TRBJ2-1, with TRBD2 matching 9 bases. V lost 1 base and J lost 7; bases outside the gene matches: 2. Germline V gene lookup returns CDR1 SGHTA and CDR2 FQGTGA. This CDR3 is 14 amino acids long. The CDR3 is CASSLMAGGNEQFF. The CDR3 DNA is TGTGCCAGCAGCTTAATGGCGGGAGGGAATGAGCAGTTCTTC.

This chain's CDR3 is CASSLLGQGRFNYGYTF. CDR3 bases: TGTGCCAGCAGTTTATTGGGGCAGGGGAGGTTTAACTATGGCTACACCTTC. This rearrangement joins TRBV28 to TRBJ1-2; D may be TRBD1 (6 bases). The ends were cut back, 1 base at V and 1 base at J, with 16 bases in the middle. This CDR3 is built from 17 residues. CDR1 and CDR2 from the germline V gene are MDHEN and SYDVKM.

This clone was detected only a few times. This chain joins TRBV6-5 and TRBJ2-3; 8 bases are shared with TRBD1. CDR1 and CDR2 (germline): MNHEY, SVGAGI. V shed 6 bases and J 2 bases; nucleotides not matched to a gene: 7. CDR3 size: 15 residues. The CDR3 DNA reads TGTGCCAGCAGAATACCAGGGGGCGTCACAGATACGCAGTATTTT. This gives the protein CASRIPGGVTDTQYF.

This rearrangement joins TRBV6-8 to TRBJ2-5, with a possible D match to TRBD2 (7 bases). The CDR3 consists of 14 residues. The germline V gene encodes CDR1 MNHGY and CDR2 SAAAGT. V was cut by 7 bases and J by 5 bases, with 17 bases left in between. CDR3 sequence reads: CASTITGGKETQYF. The CDR3 nucleotides are TGTGCCAGCACTATTACGGGGGGCAAGGAGACCCAGTACTTC.

J is TRBJ1-2 and V is TRBV30; D is ambiguous. This CDR3 spans 14 amino acids. Trimming stripped 4 bases from V and 8 bases from J, with 20 bases between. Per germline, CDR1 GTSNPN and CDR2 SVGIG (reference sequence). This CDR3 is CAWTSRTHSGGYTF. In DNA, the CDR3 is TGTGCCTGGACTTCCCGAACGCATTCGGGCGGCTACACCTTC.

The chain carries TRBV14 and TRBJ2-3; D gene unclear. This CDR3 contains 12 residues. Germline V CDR1 and CDR2: SGHDN, FVKESK. V was pared by 3 bases and J by 5 bases, with 6 bases between. This chain's CDR3 is CASSQIKDTQYF. In nucleotides, the CDR3 is TGTGCCAGCAGCCAGATAAAAGATACGCAGTATTTT. The entire variable domain, with the rest obtained from reference TRBV14 and TRBJ2-3, is as follows: EAGVTQFPSHSVIEKGQTVTLRCDPISGHDNLYWYRRVMGKEIKFLLHFVKESKQDESGMPNNRFLAERTGGTYSTLKVQPAELEDSGVYFCASSQIKDTQYFGPGTRLTVL.